The rows below give T cell receptor beta chains drawn from one sample of a study of shared clonotypes between healthy human individuals. Assay used: immunoSEQ multiplex PCR; TCRdb lists only in-frame clones, some missing. The repertoire holds some 900,000 clones, around three quarters seen once, with about 1.5% in the top ten. The sequencing input was memory CD4+ T cells sorted from blood. All receptors derive from a man between 18 and 35 years old in good health. CDR3s include the opening cysteine and the closing phenylalanine or tryptophan. A D gene is named only where the DNA matches it firmly. Clone size is shown for a subset of rows, as once, few, many or a class of expanded clone.

.	TRBJ2-3	TRBV12-5	.	16	CASGLVLDSSTDTQYF	TGTGCTAGTGGTTTGGTATTAGACAGCAGCACAGATACGCAGTATTTT
few	TRBJ1-1	TRBV2	TRBD1	15	CASEGQGSKNTEAFF	TGTGCCAGCGAGGGACAGGGTTCTAAGAACACTGAAGCTTTCTTT
.	TRBJ1-5	TRBV6-1	.	14	CASKKDFSNQPQHF	TGTGCCAGCAAAAAGGACTTTAGCAATCAGCCCCAGCATTTT
once	TRBJ2-2	TRBV19	TRBD2	17	CASSPYPLRGGFGELFF	TGTGCCAGTAGTCCCTACCCTTTGCGGGGGGGCTTCGGGGAGCTGTTTTTT
.	TRBJ1-2	TRBV6-5	.	14	CASSYSLGFYGYTF	TGTGCCAGCAGTTACTCGCTGGGATTCTATGGCTACACCTTC
many	TRBJ1-5	TRBV18	TRBD1	15	CASSPDRGGNQPQHF	TGTGCCAGCTCACCCGACAGGGGCGGCAATCAGCCCCAGCATTTT
.	TRBJ1-5	TRBV7-8	.	14	CASSLQISNQPQHF	TGTGCCAGCAGCTTACAGATTAGCAATCAGCCCCAGCATTTT
few	TRBJ1-1	TRBV5-4	TRBD1	15	CASSSSGQGVTEAFF	TGTGCCAGCAGCTCTTCCGGACAGGGCGTCACTGAAGCTTTCTTT
once	TRBJ1-1	TRBV5-4	.	14	CASSIQGGNTEAFF	TGTGCCAGCAGCATACAGGGAGGAAACACTGAAGCTTTCTTT
.	TRBJ2-7	TRBV5-1	TRBD1	17	CASSLVLYDREGYEQYF	TGCGCCAGCAGCTTGGTCCTCTACGACAGGGAAGGCTACGAGCAGTACTTC
once	TRBJ2-7	TRBV30	.	13	CAWGSGPREEQYF	TGTGCCTGGGGATCGGGACCGCGAGAGGAGCAGTACTTC
few	TRBJ1-1	TRBV7-3	.	13	CASSLDSNTEAFF	TGTGCCAGCAGCCTTGACAGCAACACTGAAGCTTTCTTT
.	TRBJ2-5	TRBV5-1	.	12	CASGHPGETQYF	TGCGCCAGCGGACACCCCGGAGAGACCCAGTACTTC
once	TRBJ1-3	TRBV4-1	.	14	CASSQEAYGNTIYF	TGCGCCAGCAGCCAAGAGGCATATGGAAACACCATATATTTT
.	TRBJ2-5	TRBV7-9	.	14	CASSLVGIGETQYF	TGTGCCAGCAGCTTAGTAGGGATAGGAGAGACCCAGTACTTC
.	TRBJ2-7	TRBV5-1	TRBD2	14	CASSLGLPPEEQYF	TGCGCCAGCAGCCTGGGACTACCTCCGGAGGAGCAGTACTTC
few	TRBJ2-1	TRBV20-1	.	11	CSASMASEQFF	TGCAGTGCTAGTATGGCCTCGGAGCAGTTCTTC
.	TRBJ1-5	TRBV28	.	14	CASFKGLSNQPQHF	TGTGCCAGCTTTAAGGGCCTTAGCAATCAGCCCCAGCATTTT
.	TRBJ2-1	TRBV9	.	15	CASSDSGLPLNEQFF	TGTGCCAGCAGCGACAGCGGGCTACCTTTGAATGAGCAGTTCTTC
.	TRBJ2-7	TRBV6-4	.	13	CASSEQGGTEQYF	TGTGCCAGCAGTGAACAGGGAGGGACCGAGCAGTACTTC
.	TRBJ2-4	TRBV21-1	.	19	CASSKGGTSGREAKNIQYF	TGTGCCAGCAGCAAAGGCGGCACTAGCGGGAGGGAAGCCAAAAACATTCAGTACTTC
.	TRBJ1-5	TRBV27	.	15	CASSVRWGSNQPQHF	TGTGCCAGCAGTGTTCGGTGGGGAAGCAATCAGCCCCAGCATTTT
.	TRBJ1-1	TRBV18	.	14	CASSPPLGTAEAFF	TGTGCCAGCTCACCACCGTTGGGGACGGCTGAAGCTTTCTTT
many	TRBJ2-1	TRBV30	.	13	CAWSGPDRMIGFF	TGTGCCTGGAGTGGACCCGACCGGATGATAGGATTCTTC
.	TRBJ2-2	TRBV6-6	.	13	CASGRADTGELFF	TGTGCCAGCGGCAGGGCGGACACCGGGGAGCTGTTTTTT
.	TRBJ1-6	TRBV5-1	.	14	CASSLSRQNSPLHF	TGCGCCAGCAGCTTGTCACGGCAAAATTCACCCCTCCACTTT
.	TRBJ2-7	TRBV28	TRBD1	15	CASSLQGTGRVEQYF	TGTGCCAGCAGTTTACAGGGGACAGGGCGGGTCGAGCAGTACTTC
.	TRBJ1-1	TRBV4-1	.	16	CASSQVAGKMNTEAFF	TGCGCCAGCAGCCAAGTAGCAGGGAAGATGAACACTGAAGCTTTCTTT
.	TRBJ2-7	TRBV5-1	.	16	CASSPTDPSSPYEQYF	TGCGCCAGCAGCCCTACGGACCCGTCCTCTCCCTACGAGCAGTACTTC